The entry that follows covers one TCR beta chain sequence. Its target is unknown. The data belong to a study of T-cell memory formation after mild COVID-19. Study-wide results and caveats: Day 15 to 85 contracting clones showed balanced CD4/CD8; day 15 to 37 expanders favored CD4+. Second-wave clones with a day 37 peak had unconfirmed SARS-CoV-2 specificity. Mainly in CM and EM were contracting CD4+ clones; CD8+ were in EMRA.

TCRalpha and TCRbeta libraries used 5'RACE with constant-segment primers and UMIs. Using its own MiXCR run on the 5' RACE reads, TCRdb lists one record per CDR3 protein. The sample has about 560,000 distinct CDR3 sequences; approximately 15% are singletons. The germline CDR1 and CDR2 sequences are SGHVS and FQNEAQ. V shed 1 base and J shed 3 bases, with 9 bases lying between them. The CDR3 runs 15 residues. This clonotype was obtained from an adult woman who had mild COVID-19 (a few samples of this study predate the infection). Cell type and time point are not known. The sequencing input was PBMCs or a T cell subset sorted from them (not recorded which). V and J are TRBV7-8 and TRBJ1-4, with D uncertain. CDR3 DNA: TGTGCCAGCAGCTTAGTTAGCAGTCCTAATGAAAAACTGTTTTTT. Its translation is CASSLVSSPNEKLFF.